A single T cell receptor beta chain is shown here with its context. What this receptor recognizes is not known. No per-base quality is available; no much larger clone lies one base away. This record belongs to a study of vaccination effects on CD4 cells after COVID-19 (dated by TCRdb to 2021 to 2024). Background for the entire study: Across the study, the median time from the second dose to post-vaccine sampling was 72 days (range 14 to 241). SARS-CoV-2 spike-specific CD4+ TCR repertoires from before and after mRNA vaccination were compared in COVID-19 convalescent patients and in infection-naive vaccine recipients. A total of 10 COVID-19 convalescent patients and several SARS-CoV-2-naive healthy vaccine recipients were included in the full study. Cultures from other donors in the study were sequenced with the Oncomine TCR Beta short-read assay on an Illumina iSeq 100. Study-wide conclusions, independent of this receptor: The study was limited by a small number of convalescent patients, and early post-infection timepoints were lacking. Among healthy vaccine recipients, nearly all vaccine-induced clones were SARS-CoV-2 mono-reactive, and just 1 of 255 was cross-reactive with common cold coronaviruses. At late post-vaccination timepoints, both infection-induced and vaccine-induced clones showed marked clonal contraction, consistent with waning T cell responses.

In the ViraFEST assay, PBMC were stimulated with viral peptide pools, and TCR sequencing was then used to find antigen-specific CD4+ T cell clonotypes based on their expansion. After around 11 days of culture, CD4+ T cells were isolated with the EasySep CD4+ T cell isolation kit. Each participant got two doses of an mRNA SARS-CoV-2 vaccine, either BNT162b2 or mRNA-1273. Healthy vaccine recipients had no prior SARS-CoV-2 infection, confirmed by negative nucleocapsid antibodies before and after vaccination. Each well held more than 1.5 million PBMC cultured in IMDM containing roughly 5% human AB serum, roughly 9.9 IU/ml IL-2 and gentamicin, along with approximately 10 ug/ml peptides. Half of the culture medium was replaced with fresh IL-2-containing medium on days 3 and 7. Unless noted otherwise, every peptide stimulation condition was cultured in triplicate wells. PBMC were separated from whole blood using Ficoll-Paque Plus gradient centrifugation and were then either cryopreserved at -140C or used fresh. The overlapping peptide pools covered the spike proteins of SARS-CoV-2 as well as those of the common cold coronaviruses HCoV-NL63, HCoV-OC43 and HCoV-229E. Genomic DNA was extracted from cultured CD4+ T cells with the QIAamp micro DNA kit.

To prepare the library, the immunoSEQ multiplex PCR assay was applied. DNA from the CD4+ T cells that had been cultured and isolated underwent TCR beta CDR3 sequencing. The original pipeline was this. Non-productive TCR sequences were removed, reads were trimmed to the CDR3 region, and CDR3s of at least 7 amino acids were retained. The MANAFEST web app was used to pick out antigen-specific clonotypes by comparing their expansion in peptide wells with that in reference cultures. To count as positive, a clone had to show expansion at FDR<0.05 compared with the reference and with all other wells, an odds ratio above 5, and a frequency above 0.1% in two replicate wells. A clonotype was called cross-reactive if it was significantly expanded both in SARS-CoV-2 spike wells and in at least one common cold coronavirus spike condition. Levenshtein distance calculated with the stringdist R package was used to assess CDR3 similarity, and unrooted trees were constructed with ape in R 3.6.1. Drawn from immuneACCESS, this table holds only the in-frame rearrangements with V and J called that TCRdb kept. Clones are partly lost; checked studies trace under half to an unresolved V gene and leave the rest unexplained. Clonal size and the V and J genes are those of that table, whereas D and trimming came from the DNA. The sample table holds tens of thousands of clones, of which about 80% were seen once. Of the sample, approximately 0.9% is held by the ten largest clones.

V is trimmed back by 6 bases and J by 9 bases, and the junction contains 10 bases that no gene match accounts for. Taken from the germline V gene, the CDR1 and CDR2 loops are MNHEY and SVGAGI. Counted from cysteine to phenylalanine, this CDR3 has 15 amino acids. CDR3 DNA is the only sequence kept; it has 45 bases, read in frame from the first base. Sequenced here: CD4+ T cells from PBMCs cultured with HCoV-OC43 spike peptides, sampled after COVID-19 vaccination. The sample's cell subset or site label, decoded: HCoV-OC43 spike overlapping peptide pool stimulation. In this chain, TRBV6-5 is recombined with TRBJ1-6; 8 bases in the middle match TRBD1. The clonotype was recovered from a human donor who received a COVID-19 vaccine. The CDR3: CASSHDRGQSSPLHF. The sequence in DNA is TGTGCCAGCAGCCACGACAGGGGCCAGAGTTCACCCCTCCACTTT.